This T cell receptor (beta chain) was sequenced in a study of cytomegalovirus exposure and HLA in healthy donors (TCRdb year 2017). For the study in its entirety: In an earlier analysis of approximately 640 of the donors, under 300 Gb of sequence data and 90 million to 120 million unique TCR beta sequences from about 179 million T cells were reported. About 280 gigabases of sequencing data and around 85 million unique TCR sequences made up an early release that covered nearly 650 HLA-typed donors. The genetic ancestry cluster associated with self-reported Caucasian donors included about four fifths of the roughly 410 genotyped donors. The study was designed to test whether signatures of past pathogen exposure could be identified by cataloging public T cell receptors. The study used immunosequencing to profile the T cell repertoires of 666 subjects and linked those repertoires to cytomegalovirus serostatus. In addition to the first cohort of 666 subjects, a separate validation cohort of some 120 different subjects was used. To predict cytomegalovirus infection status, the study combined high-throughput TCR immunosequencing, statistical association of individual TCRs with disease status, and machine learning. To study patterns of TCR occurrence, a later analysis re-analyzed previously published TCR beta repertoires from 666 donors and added high-resolution HLA genotyping. In the later analysis, no new phenotypic data were used to find candidate immune exposures; instead, reliance was placed on TCR beta sequences and their occurrence across donors. An earlier analysis of about 600 of the donors used high-throughput TCR beta sequencing to judge whether each TCR beta V gene segment behaved as functional or pseudogenic. Donor age, sex, ethnicity and CMV serostatus were collected together with the repertoire data. A later genetic analysis used genome-wide SNP genotypes for about 60% of the roughly 700 donors, treating that subset as a discovery cohort. All discovery cohort repertoires had been generated using a single sequencing platform. HLA typing included class I and class II loci at four-digit resolution. The number of typed donors differed by locus: about 620-640 for A, B, C, DRB1 and DQB1; some 500 for DQA1; about 600 for DPA1; and about 450 for DPB1. Four to six DR-DQ haplotypes were handled as single units for association and clustering, since linkage in the cohort was strong. Among over 350 genotyped donors of the cohort, an average of about 240,000 unique TCR beta nucleotide sequences were sequenced per donor, roughly 20% of them non-productive. On the study overall, not on this receptor specifically: Seventeen rarely observed V segments, including chromosome 9 orphons, were excluded from the earlier analysis of several hundred of the donors because counts were too low. Sequencing depth was assumed to be roughly uniform across donors in the presence/absence analyses, though that assumption may not hold. Some IMGT-functional V segments, including TRBV6-2 and TRBV6-3, could not be distinguished by the 87-base-pair reads and were therefore excluded. In a later analysis, HLA-associated TCR beta chains showed more clonal expansion and lower generation probabilities than non-associated chains that were equally common. Assigning TCR associations to individual alleles was difficult when HLA alleles, especially DR and DQ, strongly co-occurred. According to the authors, the approach could potentially be generalized to other disease states and immunological phenotypes. V-gene and J-gene trimming of TCR beta chains was associated with a missense DCLRE1C variant in a later genetic analysis, and the association was replicated in an independent cohort. Only TCR beta chains were sequenced in this cohort, and the absence of alpha or paired-chain data limited detectable features. According to a later analysis, TCR association rates differed among HLA loci, with DRB1 alleles showing the most associated TCRs and HLA-C alleles showing the fewest. The study gave a list of roughly 150 TCR beta chains associated with cytomegalovirus. A further reported finding was that TCR beta sequences accurately predicted the HLA-A and HLA-B alleles for most subjects in the first cohort. In vitro tests confirmed that a few of the cytomegalovirus-associated TCR beta chains recognize cytomegalovirus antigens. The classifier was reported to diagnose cytomegalovirus status with high specificity and sensitivity in both the original cohort and the validation cohort. Because HLA typing was missing for some donors at each locus, association tests included only the typed subset. Several of the top co-occurrence clusters appeared to be linked to parvovirus B19, influenza, CMV and Epstein-Barr virus, according to a later analysis. Most TCR sequences were observed very rarely across donors, whereas some public TCRs were present in many individuals. Most CMV-associated TCR beta chains appeared to be HLA-restricted in a later analysis, and the HLA associations seemed to be driven largely by CMV exposure. In a later analysis, around 17,000 TCR beta sequences were associated with specific HLA alleles at a false discovery rate of 0.05. Linkage disequilibrium might explain the correlated functional status among segregating V segments, but an unknown experimental factor could not be excluded. A cluster of highly shared sequence variants was judged likely to be a technical artifact of the sequencing pipeline. In an earlier analysis of about 550 of the donors, most TCR beta V segments were observed in productive rearrangements about 87% or about 30% of the time, broadly matching IMGT annotations. A later genetic analysis reported fewer N-insertions in productive TCRs among donors in an Asian-associated ancestry cluster than the roughly 700-donor mean. The only immune exposure information available for the cohort was CMV serostatus.

From V the trimming removes 3 bases and from J it removes 2 bases, while the gene matches leave 7 bases of the junction unaccounted for. In the germline V gene, CDR1 corresponds to KGHSH and CDR2 to LQKENI. From cysteine to phenylalanine, the CDR3 is 15 amino acids long. The read is trimmed to its CDR3 DNA, 45 bases read in frame from base 1. In total, 630 or so healthy bone marrow donors made up the cohort. Cohort members were all nominally healthy when sampled, although unrecorded immune exposures were likely present. The donor was CMV seronegative and belonged to the group of around 350 seronegative cohort members. Every donor gave a peripheral blood sample, and the peripheral blood mononuclear cells from that sample were used for TCR beta sequencing. Genomic DNA extraction from the blood cell samples was performed with the Qiagen DNeasy Blood Extraction Kit. Library preparation was by the immunoSEQ multiplex PCR assay. A mixture of 60 forward primers for TCR Vbeta segments and 13 reverse primers for TCR Jbeta segments was used in the multiplex PCR. The CDR3 region of rearranged TCR beta genes was amplified from genomic DNA by a multiplex PCR assay. On the Illumina HiSeq System, the amplified TCR beta libraries were sequenced as 87-base-pair reads. The original pipeline was this. A later analysis tallied 75 million to 95 million unique TCR beta chains across the 600 to 700 repertoires, and approximately 9.9 million of those chains were shared by two or more donors. Raw reads were error-corrected and collapsed into unique sequences by a nearest-neighbor algorithm in which closely related sequences were merged to remove PCR and sequencing errors. Alignment of CDR3 sequences to IMGT reference sequences was used to assign V, D and J gene segments. Each retained sequence needed at least a six-nucleotide match to both a V gene segment and a J gene segment. A rearrangement was called productive if the CDR3 had no stop codons and remained in frame with V and J, and every other rearrangement was called non-productive. CDR3 was defined according to IMGT convention as the region running from the second conserved V-encoded cysteine to the conserved J-encoded phenylalanine. The earlier analysis of some 550 of the donors excluded any sequence lacking an unambiguous match to a single V gene segment. An earlier analysis of 550 to 650 of the donors classified V segments as functional when productive rearrangements were above 56.7% and as segregating when the standard deviation between donors was above 5%. To diagnose cytomegalovirus status from the catalog of TCR beta chain sequences, a statistical classification framework was built. In a later analysis, TCR nucleotide sequences were compared against IMGT/GENE-DB human TR gene sequences so that V and J genes could be assigned. A later analysis assigned CDR3 sequences and most-parsimonious VDJ recombination scenarios with the TCRdist pipeline. In a later analysis, each TCR beta chain was defined by its CDR3 amino acid sequence together with its V-gene family, and reads lacking a unique V-gene family were excluded. As a way to deal with suspected cross-contamination and a sequencing artifact, a later analysis dropped 450 to 600 nucleotide sequences that were highly shared and had low generation probability. In a later analysis, a clonal expansion index for each public chain was calculated from normalized within-repertoire ranks of inferred template counts. Generation probabilities in a later analysis came from a VDJ recombination model fitted to out-of-frame rearrangements, and those results were checked against IGoR. Hypergeometric tests were used in a later analysis to score TCR-TCR, TCR-HLA and TCR-CMV co-occurrence, with a repertoire-size bias correction applied to the TCR pairs. False discovery rates were estimated in a later analysis by permuting HLA or CMV assignments 20 times. In a later analysis, co-occurring TCRs were grouped with DBSCAN, and TCRdist sequence similarity was added when clustering was performed within HLA-allele-positive subsets. For co-occurrence clustering, repertoires with fewer than 30,000 or more than 120,000 public chains were excluded, along with five or six repertoires with anomalous nucleotide sharing. In its TCRdb copy, this immuneACCESS table keeps in-frame sequences only and misses some clones. Where compared with another copy, unresolved V genes explain less than half of these, and the others have no known cause. V, J and clone size are taken as reported in that table, and D and trimming were inferred from the DNA itself. This sample is represented by about 160,000 clones; about 76% of them were singletons. Approximately 2% of the sample belongs to the ten largest clones.

The table lists this clone with a few counts. Its binding antigen is unknown. Base-call qualities are not available, and no considerably larger clone is one nucleotide away. The sample consisted of PBMCs. The source is a female donor in good health and CMV-seronegative. The sequence is built from TRBV18 and TRBJ2-7, and TRBD1 matches 7 of the central bases. The nucleotides read TGTGCCAGCTCACCCGACAGGGAAAGGGCCTACGAGCAGTACTTC. It is translated as CASSPDRERAYEQYF. The full variable domain, with segments outside the CDR3 supplied by the reference TRBV18 and TRBJ2-7 proteins, appears as NAGVMQNPRHLVRRRGQEARLRCSPMKGHSHVYWYRQLPEEGLKFMVYLQKENIIDESGMPKERFSAEFPKEGPSILRIQQVVRGDSAAYFCASSPDRERAYEQYFGPGTRLTVT.